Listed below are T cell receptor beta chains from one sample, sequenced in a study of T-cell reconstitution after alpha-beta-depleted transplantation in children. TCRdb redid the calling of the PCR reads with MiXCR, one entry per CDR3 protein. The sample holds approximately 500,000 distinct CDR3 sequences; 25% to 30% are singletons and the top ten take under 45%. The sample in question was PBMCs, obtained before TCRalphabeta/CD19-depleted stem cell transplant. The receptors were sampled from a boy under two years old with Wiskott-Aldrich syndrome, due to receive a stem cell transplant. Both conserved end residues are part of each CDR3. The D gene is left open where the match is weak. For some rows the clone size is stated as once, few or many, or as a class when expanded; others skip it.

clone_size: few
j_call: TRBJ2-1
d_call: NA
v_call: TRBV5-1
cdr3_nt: TGCGCCAGCAGCTCTGGAGGGGACTTGGCGGGAAATGAGCAGTTCTTC
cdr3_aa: CASSSGGDLAGNEQFF

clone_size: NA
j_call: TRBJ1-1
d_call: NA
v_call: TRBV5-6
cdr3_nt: TGTGCCAGCGGACGGACGAACACTGAAGCTTTCTTT
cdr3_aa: CASGRTNTEAFF

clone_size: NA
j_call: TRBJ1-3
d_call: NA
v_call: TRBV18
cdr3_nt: TGTGCCAGCTCACCCCAGCGCGATGTTACTGGAAACACCATATATTTT
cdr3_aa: CASSPQRDVTGNTIYF

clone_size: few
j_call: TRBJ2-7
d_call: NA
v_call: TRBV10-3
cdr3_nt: TGTGCCATCTCCCCGTCCGGGATGTCCGGCTACGAGCAGTACTTC
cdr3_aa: CAISPSGMSGYEQYF

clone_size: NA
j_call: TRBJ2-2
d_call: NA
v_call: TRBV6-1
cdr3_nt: TGTGCCAGCAGTGAGACACTCGCGAACACCGGGGAGCTGTTTTTT
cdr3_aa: CASSETLANTGELFF

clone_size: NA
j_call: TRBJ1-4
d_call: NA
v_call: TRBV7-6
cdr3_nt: TGTGCCAGCAGCTTAGCCGGGTTGGCGGCTAATGAAAAACTGTTTTTT
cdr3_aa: CASSLAGLAANEKLFF

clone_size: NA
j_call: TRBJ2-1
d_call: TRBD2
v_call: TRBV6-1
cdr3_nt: TGTGCCAGCAGGAGGACTAGCGGGAACGATGAGCAGTTCTTC
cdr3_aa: CASRRTSGNDEQFF

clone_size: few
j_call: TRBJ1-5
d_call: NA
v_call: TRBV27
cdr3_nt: TGTGCCAGCAGTCCGCTGACACATAGCAATCAGCCCCAGCATTTT
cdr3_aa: CASSPLTHSNQPQHF

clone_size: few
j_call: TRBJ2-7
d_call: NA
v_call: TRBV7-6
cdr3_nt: TGTGCCAGCAGCTTAGACCGCGGAGGGGCCGACGAGCAGTACTTC
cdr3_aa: CASSLDRGGADEQYF

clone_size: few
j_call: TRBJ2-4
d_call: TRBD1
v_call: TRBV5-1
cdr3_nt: TGCGCCAGCAGCTTACCAGACAGGGGATCCATTCAGTACTTC
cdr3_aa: CASSLPDRGSIQYF

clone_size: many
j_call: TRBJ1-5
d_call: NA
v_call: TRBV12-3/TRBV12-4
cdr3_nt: TGTGCCAGCAGTTTATCAGGTAGCAATCAGCCCCAGCATTTT
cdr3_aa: CASSLSGSNQPQHF

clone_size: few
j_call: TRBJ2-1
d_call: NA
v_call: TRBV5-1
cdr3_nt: TGCGCCAGCAGGACACCGGGACATATGAGCAATGAGCAGTTCTTC
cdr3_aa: CASRTPGHMSNEQFF

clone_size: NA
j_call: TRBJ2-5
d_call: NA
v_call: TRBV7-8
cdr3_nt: TGTGCCAGCAGCTCCGTGGACGGCCAGACCCAGTACTTC
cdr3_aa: CASSSVDGQTQYF

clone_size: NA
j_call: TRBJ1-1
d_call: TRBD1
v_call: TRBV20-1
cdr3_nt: TGCAGTGCTTCCAGGGGGAGGAACACTGAAGCTTTCTTT
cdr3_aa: CSASRGRNTEAFF

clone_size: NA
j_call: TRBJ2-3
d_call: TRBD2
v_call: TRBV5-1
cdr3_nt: TGCGCCAGCAGCTCTCTAGCGGGCCACCGCACAGATACGCAGTATTTT
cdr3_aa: CASSSLAGHRTDTQYF

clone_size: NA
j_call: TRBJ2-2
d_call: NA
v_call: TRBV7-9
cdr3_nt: TGTGCCAGCAGCCTCGCGGTCCGCGCCCTCACCGGGGAGCTGTTTTTT
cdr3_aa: CASSLAVRALTGELFF

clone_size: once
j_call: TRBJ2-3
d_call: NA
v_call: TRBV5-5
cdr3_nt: TGTGCCAGCAGCTTGGTGTGGAGTCCTTTGGCCACAGATACGCAGTATTTT
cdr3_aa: CASSLVWSPLATDTQYF

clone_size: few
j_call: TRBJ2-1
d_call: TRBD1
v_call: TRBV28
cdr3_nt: TGTGCCATCCAGGGGGCTGACTTCTACAATGAGCAGTTCTTC
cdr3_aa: CAIQGADFYNEQFF

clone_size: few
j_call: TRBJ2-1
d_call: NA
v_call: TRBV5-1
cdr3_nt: TGCGCCAGCAGCAAACTAGAGGGGGTGGATGAGCAGTTCTTC
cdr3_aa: CASSKLEGVDEQFF

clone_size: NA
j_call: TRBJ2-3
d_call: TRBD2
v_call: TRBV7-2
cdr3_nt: TGTGCCAGCAGCCTAACTAGCGGGACCACAGATACGCAGTATTTT
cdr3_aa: CASSLTSGTTDTQYF

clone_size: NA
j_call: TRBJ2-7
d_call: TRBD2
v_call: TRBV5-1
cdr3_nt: TGCGCCAGCAGCTCGATAGGCGGGACTAAGACCTACGAGCAGTACTTC
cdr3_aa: CASSSIGGTKTYEQYF

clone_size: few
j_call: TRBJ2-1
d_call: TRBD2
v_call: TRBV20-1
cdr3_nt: TGCAGTGCTAGCGGGACTAGCAATGAGCAGTTCTTC
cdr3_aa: CSASGTSNEQFF

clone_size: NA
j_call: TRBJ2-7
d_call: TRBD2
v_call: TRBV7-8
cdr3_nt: TGTGCCAGCAGCTTAAGAGCGCTAGCGGTAATAAGCTCCTACGAGCAGTACTTC
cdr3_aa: CASSLRALAVISSYEQYF